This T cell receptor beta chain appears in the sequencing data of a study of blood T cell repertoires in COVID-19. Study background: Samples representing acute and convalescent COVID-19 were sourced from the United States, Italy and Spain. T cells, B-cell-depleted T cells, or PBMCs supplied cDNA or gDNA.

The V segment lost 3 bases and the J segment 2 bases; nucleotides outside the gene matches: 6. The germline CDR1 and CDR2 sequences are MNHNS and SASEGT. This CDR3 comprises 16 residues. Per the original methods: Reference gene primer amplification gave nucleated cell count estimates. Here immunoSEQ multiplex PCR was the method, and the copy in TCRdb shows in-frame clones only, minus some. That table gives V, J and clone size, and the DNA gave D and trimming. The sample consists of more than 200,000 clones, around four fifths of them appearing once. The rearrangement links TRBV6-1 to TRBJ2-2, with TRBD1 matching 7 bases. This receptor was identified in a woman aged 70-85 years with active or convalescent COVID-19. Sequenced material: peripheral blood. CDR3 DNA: TGTGCCAGCAGTGAGACCAGAGGGGGCAACACCGGGGAGCTGTTTTTT. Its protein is CASSETRGGNTGELFF.